One TCR beta chain is described in this entry. This record belongs to a study of cytomegalovirus exposure and HLA in healthy donors. V lost 4 bases to trimming and J lost 4 bases; unmatched junction nucleotides: 7. CDR3 size: 15 residues. In germline, CDR1 is SGHTA, CDR2 FQGNSA. The primer mix had 60 Vbeta and 13 Jbeta primers. The assay was immunoSEQ multiplex PCR, and TCRdb's table has in-frame clones only and misses some. The sample shows 63,000 or so clones, around 79% of them seen only once. V usage is TRBV7-2 and J usage is TRBJ1-1; 9 nucleotides match TRBD1. Sequencing was performed on PBMCs. The source is a woman aged 30 to 39 in good health and CMV-seropositive. The CDR3 reads CASSSQGAVGTEAFF. Here the CDR3 DNA reads TGTGCCAGCAGCTCACAGGGGGCGGTCGGCACTGAAGCTTTCTTT.